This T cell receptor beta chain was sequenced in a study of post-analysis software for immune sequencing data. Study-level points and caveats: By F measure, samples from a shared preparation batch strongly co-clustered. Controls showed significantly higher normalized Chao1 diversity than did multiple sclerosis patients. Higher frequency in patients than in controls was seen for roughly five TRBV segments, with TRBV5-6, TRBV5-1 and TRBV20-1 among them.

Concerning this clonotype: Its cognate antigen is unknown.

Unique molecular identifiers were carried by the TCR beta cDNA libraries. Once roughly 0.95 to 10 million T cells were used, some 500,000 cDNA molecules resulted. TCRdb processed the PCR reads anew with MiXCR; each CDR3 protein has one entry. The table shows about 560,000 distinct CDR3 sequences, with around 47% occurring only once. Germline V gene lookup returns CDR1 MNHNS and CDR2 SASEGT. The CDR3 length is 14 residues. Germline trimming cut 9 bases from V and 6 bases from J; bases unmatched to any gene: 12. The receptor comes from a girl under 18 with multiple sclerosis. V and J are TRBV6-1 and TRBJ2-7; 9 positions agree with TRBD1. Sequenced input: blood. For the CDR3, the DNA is TGTGCCAGTGATTGGGACAGGGTTCGGAGCGAGCAGTACTTC. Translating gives CASDWDRVRSEQYF.